The T cell receptor (beta chain) under discussion was sequenced for a study of tumor-infiltrating lymphocytes in oesophageal squamous cell carcinoma. This clonotype was observed a few times. In TCRdb, the PCR reads were re-called with MiXCR into one record per CDR3 protein. Of approximately 13,000 distinct CDR3 sequences in the sample, 58% were seen once. Trimming left V 1 base short and J 5 bases short, with 14 bases between. The germline gives CDR1 SGHTA, CDR2 FQGNSA. The CDR3 extends over 15 amino acids. The sample consisted of esophageal tumor tissue. The clonotype was recovered from a female donor with esophageal squamous cell carcinoma. V and J are TRBV7-2 and TRBJ2-5; no clear D. The CDR3 DNA is TGTGCCAGCAGCTTAGACTATACGTATTCCGAGACCCAGTACTTC. Translation gives CASSLDYTYSETQYF.